This T cell receptor beta chain emerged from a study of Ad26.COV2.S vaccination and SARS-CoV-2 variants. This sample's treatment: some 19 received Ad26.COV2.S at low or high dose, single or two shots; five or six received placebo; per-sample allocation not given. Following the first vaccine or placebo injection, samples were taken on day 63. Boston provided a donor who was an adult aged 18-55 years. This CDR3 has 14 amino acids. The junction had 2 bases not matched to a gene; V was cut back by 3 bases and J by 6 bases. CDR1 is SGHTA, CDR2 FQGNSA, per germline. Data came from immunoSEQ multiplex PCR; TCRdb stores just in-frame clones and leaves some out. The sample has some 300,000 clones; around four fifths are singletons.

This clonotype was sampled from a person between 18 and 65 years old who received the Ad26.COV2.S COVID-19 vaccine or a placebo. The genes are TRBV7-2 and TRBJ1-6; 7 bases are a match to TRBD1. Sequencing used peripheral blood, obtained in a trial of Ad26.COV2.S vaccine versus placebo. The CDR3 here is CASSLTGRNSPLHF. The CDR3 nucleotides are TGTGCCAGCAGCTTGACAGGGCGTAATTCACCCCTCCACTTT.